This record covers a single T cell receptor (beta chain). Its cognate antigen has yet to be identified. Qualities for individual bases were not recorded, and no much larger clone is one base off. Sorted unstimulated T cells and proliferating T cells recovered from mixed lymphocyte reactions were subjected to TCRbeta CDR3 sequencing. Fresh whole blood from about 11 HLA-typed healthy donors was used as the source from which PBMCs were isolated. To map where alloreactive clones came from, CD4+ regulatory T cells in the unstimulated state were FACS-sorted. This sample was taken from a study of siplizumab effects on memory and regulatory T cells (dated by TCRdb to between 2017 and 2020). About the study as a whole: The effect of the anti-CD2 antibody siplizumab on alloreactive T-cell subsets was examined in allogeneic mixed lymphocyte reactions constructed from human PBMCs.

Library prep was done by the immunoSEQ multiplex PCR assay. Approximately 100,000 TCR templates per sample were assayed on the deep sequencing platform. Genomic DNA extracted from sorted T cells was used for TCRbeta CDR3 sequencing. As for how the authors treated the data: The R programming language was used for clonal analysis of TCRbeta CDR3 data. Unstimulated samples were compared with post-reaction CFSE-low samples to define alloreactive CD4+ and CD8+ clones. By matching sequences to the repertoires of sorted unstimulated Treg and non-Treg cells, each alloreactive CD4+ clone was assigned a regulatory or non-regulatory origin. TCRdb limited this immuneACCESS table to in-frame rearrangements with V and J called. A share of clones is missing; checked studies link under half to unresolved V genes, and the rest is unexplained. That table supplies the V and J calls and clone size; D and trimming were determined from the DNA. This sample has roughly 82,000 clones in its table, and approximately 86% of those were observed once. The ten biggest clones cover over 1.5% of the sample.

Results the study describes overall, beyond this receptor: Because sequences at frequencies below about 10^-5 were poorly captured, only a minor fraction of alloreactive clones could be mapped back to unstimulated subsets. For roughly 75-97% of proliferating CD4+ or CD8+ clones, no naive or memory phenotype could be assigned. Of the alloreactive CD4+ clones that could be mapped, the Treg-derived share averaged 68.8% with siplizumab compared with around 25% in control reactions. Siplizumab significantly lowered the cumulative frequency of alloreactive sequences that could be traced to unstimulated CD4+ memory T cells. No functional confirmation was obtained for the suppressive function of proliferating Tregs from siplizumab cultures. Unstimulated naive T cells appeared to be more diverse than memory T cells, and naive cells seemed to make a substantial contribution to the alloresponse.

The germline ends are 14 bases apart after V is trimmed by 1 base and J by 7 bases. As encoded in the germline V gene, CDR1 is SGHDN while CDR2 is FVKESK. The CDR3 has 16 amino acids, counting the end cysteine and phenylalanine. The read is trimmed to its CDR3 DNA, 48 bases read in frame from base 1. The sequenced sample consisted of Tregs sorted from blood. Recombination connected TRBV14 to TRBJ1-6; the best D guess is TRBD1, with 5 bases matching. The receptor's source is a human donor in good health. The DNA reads TGTGCCAGCAGCCAAGTGGGGGGAGCGGGGAATTCACCCCTCCACTTT. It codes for CASSQVGGAGNSPLHF.